The 24 T cell receptor beta chains given below trace back to one sample, sequenced in a study of T-cell memory formation after mild COVID-19. In TCRdb, the 5' RACE reads were re-called with MiXCR into one record per CDR3 protein. The data show approximately 450,000 distinct CDR3 sequences, about 20% seen once. What was sequenced was PBMCs or a T cell subset sorted from them (not recorded which). These receptors all stem from an adult woman who had mild COVID-19 (a few samples of this study predate the infection). Cell type and time point are not known.

The chain carries TRBV7-2 and TRBJ2-5, with no clear D. Trimming left V 2 bases short and J 5 bases short, with 3 bases between. Looked up from germline, CDR1 is SGHTA and CDR2 is FQGNSA. The CDR3 runs 11 residues. The CDR3 reads CASSLFETQYF. In DNA, the CDR3 is TGTGCCAGCAGCTTATTTGAGACCCAGTACTTC.

The table lists this clonotype with a few counts. The rearrangement uses TRBV12-3 or TRBV12-4 and TRBJ2-1; TRBD2 matches 12 bases. After removal of 5 bases from V and 7 bases from J, the junction contained 9 bases not matched to a gene. The CDR3 loop spans 16 amino acids. For the CDR3, the DNA is TGTGCCAGCAGTCCGCGACTAGCGGGAGTCCAGAATGAGCAGTTCTTC. Protein product: CASSPRLAGVQNEQFF.

The rearrangement joins TRBV11-1 to TRBJ1-2; D gene unclear. With 3 bases removed from V and 4 bases from J, the gap between germline ends came to 12 bases. Germline assignment: CDR1 SGHAT and CDR2 FQDESV (reference sequence). This CDR3 has 14 residues. CDR3 region: CASSFSQVGYGYTF. The CDR3 nucleotides are TGTGCCAGCAGCTTCAGCCAGGTGGGCTATGGCTACACCTTC.

The chain carries TRBV20-1 and TRBJ2-2; TRBD1 might be the D (5 bases). V was shortened by 0 bases and J by 3 bases, with 11 bases between the two germline ends. The germline V gene has CDR1 DFQATT and CDR2 SNEGSKA (reference sequence). The CDR3 has 15 amino acids. This CDR3 is CSARDDSLHTGELFF. CDR3 in DNA: TGCAGTGCTAGAGATGACAGTTTGCACACCGGGGAGCTGTTTTTT.

This clonotype was observed a handful of times. The V and J genes are TRBV6-2 or TRBV6-3 and TRBJ2-1, with D unresolved. V lost 7 bases and J lost 7, with 14 bases in between. Germline V gene data show CDR1 as MNHEY and CDR2 as SVGEGT. CDR3 length: 13 amino acids. The CDR3 loop reads CASNLAMLNEQFF. The CDR3 region has the DNA TGTGCCAGCAATCTCGCTATGTTAAATGAGCAGTTCTTC.

This clonotype was detected only a few times. This chain links TRBV7-6 with TRBJ2-1, with D perhaps TRBD1 or TRBD2 (5 bases each). The ends were cut back, 1 base at V and 8 bases at J, with 15 bases in the middle. CDR1 and CDR2 (germline): SGHVS, FNYEAQ. The CDR3 is 15 amino acids. DNA of the CDR3: TGTGCCAGCAGCTTAGTTTCCGGGACCCACGATGAGCAGTTCTTC. It is translated as CASSLVSGTHDEQFF.

This clonotype has only a few counts. This chain links TRBV4-1 with TRBJ1-2, with D possibly being TRBD1 (5 bases). The CDR3 totals 15 residues. Germline assignment: CDR1 MGHRA and CDR2 YSYEKL. V shed 0 bases and J shed 4 bases, with 12 bases lying between them. The CDR3 nucleotides read TGCGCCAGCAGCCAAGACAGGGTGGTGTCCTATGGCTACACCTTC. It yields the protein CASSQDRVVSYGYTF.

The table lists this clonotype with many counts. V gene TRBV10-3 combines with J gene TRBJ2-5, with D unresolved. Germline CDR1 is ENHRY and CDR2 is SYGVKD. V was clipped by 3 bases and J by 5 bases, with 4 bases between them. CDR3 length: 11 residues. CDR3 bases: TGTGCCATCAGTGAAGGGGAGACCCAGTACTTC. Translation gives CAISEGETQYF.

The rearrangement links TRBV15 to TRBJ2-7; 15 bases agree with TRBD2. The junction had 5 bases not matched to a gene; V was cut back by 5 bases and J by 6 bases. CDR1 LNHNV and CDR2 YYDKDF come from the germline V gene (reference sequence). CDR3 length: 15 residues. CDR3 residues: CATSPRTSGRGEQYF. In DNA form, the CDR3 reads TGTGCCACCAGCCCCCGGACTAGCGGGAGGGGCGAGCAGTACTTC.

This clonotype was seen more than once but under ten times. This rearrangement joins TRBV6-5 to TRBJ2-7; a possible D gene is TRBD2 (7 bases). CDR1 and CDR2 from the germline V gene are MNHEY and SVGAGI. The germline V and J ends were trimmed by 6 bases and 0 bases, with 18 bases remaining between them. This CDR3 is 16 amino acids long. CDR3 sequence (DNA): TGTGCCAGCAGGGCTAGAGGGGGGGCCCCCTCCTACGAGCAGTACTTC. Residues: CASRARGGAPSYEQYF.

The V gene is TRBV4-3, the J gene TRBJ2-1; unclear D gene. V dropped 3 bases and J dropped 7 bases, with 10 bases sitting between them. There are 13 residues in the CDR3. Germline assignment: CDR1 LGHNA and CDR2 YSLEER. CDR3 in DNA: TGCGCCAGCAGCCACCTCCGAGGTAATGAGCAGTTCTTC. Translating gives CASSHLRGNEQFF.

In this sample, this clonotype turned up a few times. The chain is built from TRBV5-1 and TRBJ1-1, with TRBD1 as a possible D gene (5 bases). The CDR3 extends over 15 amino acids. Germline V gives CDR1 SGHRS, CDR2 YFSETQ. The germline V and J ends were trimmed by 2 bases and 5 bases, with 16 bases remaining between them. The DNA of the CDR3 is TGCGCCAGCAGCTTAAAAGGGGACGGCCTAACTGAAGCTTTCTTT. It specifies CASSLKGDGLTEAFF. The full variable domain, completed using reference TRBV5-1 and TRBJ1-1, is KAGVTQTPRYLIKTRGQQVTLSCSPISGHRSVSWYQQTPGQGLQFLFEYFSETQRNKGNFPGRFSGRQFSNSRSEMNVSTLELGDSALYLCASSLKGDGLTEAFFGQGTRLTVV.

This rearrangement joins TRBV4-1 to TRBJ1-2; 7 positions agree with TRBD1. The germline V gene has CDR1 MGHRA and CDR2 YSYEKL. The CDR3 length is 14 residues. V shed 7 bases and J 5 bases; nucleotides not matched to a gene: 10. The CDR3, as DNA: TGCGCCAGCAACCCAGGGGGGCAGGCATATGGCTACACCTTC. Its translation is CASNPGGQAYGYTF.

The chain links TRBV18 to TRBJ2-3; either TRBD1 or TRBD2 may fit D (5 bases each). With 3 bases removed from V and 2 bases from J, the gap between germline ends came to 15 bases. Germline CDR1 KGHSH, CDR2 LQKENI. The CDR3 has 16 residues. The CDR3 DNA reads TGTGCCAGCTCACCGTTACCGGGACCGAACACAGATACGCAGTATTTT. As protein: CASSPLPGPNTDTQYF.

J is TRBJ1-5 and V is TRBV5-1; the D gene is possibly TRBD1 (6 bases). This CDR3 is 15 amino acids long. Germline CDR1 is SGHRS and CDR2 is YFSETQ. Trimming took 5 bases from V and 0 from J, leaving 12 bases between them. This CDR3 is CASRQGGDSNQPQHF. In DNA form, the CDR3 reads TGCGCCAGCAGACAGGGAGGGGATAGCAATCAGCCCCAGCATTTT.

A few counts support this clonotype. The chain carries TRBV4-3 and TRBJ2-7; tentatively, D is TRBD1 or TRBD2 (5 bases each). The germline V and J ends were trimmed by 0 bases and 0 bases, with 15 bases remaining between them. The CDR3 consists of 17 residues. Germline V gene sequence: CDR1 LGHNA, CDR2 YSLEER. CDR3 coding DNA: TGCGCCAGCAGCCAAGATTTGGGACCACCAAGCTCCTACGAGCAGTACTTC. Encoded protein: CASSQDLGPPSSYEQYF.

CDR3 sequence (DNA): TGTGCCAGCAGCGTAGGCACGGGGAGGGGAACAGATACGCAGTATTTT. Encoded protein: CASSVGTGRGTDTQYF. The chain employs TRBV9 and TRBJ2-3; 7 positions match TRBD2. The J segment lost 3 bases and the V segment lost 0 bases, leaving 7 bases of the junction unmatched. The CDR3 loop spans 16 amino acids. Germline V gene sequence: CDR1 SGDLS, CDR2 YYNGEE.

CDR3 amino acids: CASSGFGQPSTDTQYF. The CDR3 coding sequence is TGTGCCAGCAGCGGGTTTGGCCAACCTAGCACAGATACGCAGTATTTT. V and J are TRBV9 and TRBJ2-3; D unclear. Germline values: CDR1 SGDLS, CDR2 YYNGEE. Trimming took off 3 bases at V and 0 bases at J, with 14 bases between the two ends. CDR3 size: 16 residues.

Written as DNA, the CDR3 is TGCGCCAGCAGCCAGGGGGGGGCTGCAGGGCGGACAGATACGCAGTATTTT. This sequence encodes CASSQGGAAGRTDTQYF. The chain is built from TRBV4-3 and TRBJ2-3; TRBD2 is a possible D gene (7 bases). The CDR3 is 17 amino acids. Germline CDR1 reads LGHNA; CDR2 reads YSLEER. V was clipped by 3 bases and J by 3 bases, with 19 bases between them.

The rearrangement links TRBV3-1 to TRBJ1-1; tentatively, D is TRBD1 (6 bases). The CDR3 extends over 15 amino acids. The germline V gene encodes CDR1 LGHDT and CDR2 YNNKEL (reference sequence). V shed 0 bases and J shed 4 bases, with 12 bases lying between them. The CDR3 DNA reads TGTGCCAGCAGCCAAGAATCTCAGGGGACCACTGAAGCTTTCTTT. Protein product: CASSQESQGTTEAFF.

This clonotype was recorded a few times. The chain links TRBV7-2 to TRBJ1-2; no reliable D call. Trimming left V 5 bases short and J 1 base short, with 14 bases between. The CDR3 contains 15 residues. CDR1 and CDR2 from the germline V gene are SGHTA and FQGNSA. The CDR3 loop is CASSKIGLNNYGYTF. The CDR3 DNA is TGTGCCAGCAGCAAAATCGGGTTGAATAACTATGGCTACACCTTC.

This clonotype was detected ten times or more. The rearrangement joins TRBV4-2 to TRBJ2-1; D is undetermined. This CDR3 contains 11 residues. With 1 base removed from V and 9 bases from J, the gap between germline ends came to 4 bases. The germline V gene has CDR1 LGHNA and CDR2 YNFKEQ. CDR3 sequence (DNA): TGTGCCAGCAGCCAAGGGGGTGAGCAGTTCTTC. It encodes CASSQGGEQFF.

The chain carries TRBV10-3 and TRBJ2-2; D is possibly TRBD1 (5 bases). CDR1 and CDR2 from the germline V gene are ENHRY and SYGVKD. CDR3 length: 17 residues. Trimming removed 3 bases from V and 0 bases from J, with 14 bases in between. CDR3 amino acids: CAISDHTGFANTGELFF. The CDR3 nucleotides read TGTGCCATCAGTGATCACACAGGCTTCGCGAACACCGGGGAGCTGTTTTTT.

The genes are TRBV4-3 and TRBJ1-2; D not certain. The germline V and J ends were trimmed by 0 bases and 5 bases, with 10 bases remaining between them. The CDR3 spans 14 residues. Germline V gives CDR1 LGHNA, CDR2 YSLEER. The CDR3 spells CASSQDLSRYGYTF. The CDR3 DNA sequence: TGCGCCAGCAGCCAAGACCTCTCTAGATATGGCTACACCTTC.